These T cell receptor beta chains were read from a single sample in a study of response to subunit inactivated influenza vaccine. TCRdb ran MiXCR on the RT-PCR reads and lists one entry per CDR3 protein. This table holds hundreds of thousands of distinct CDR3 sequences, approximately 17% found once. The sequencing used PBMCs from blood, collected 4 to 6 days after vaccination. These receptors all come from a man aged 50-59 years who received an inactivated influenza vaccine. Each CDR3 is given with its conserved first and last residue. D genes are given only for firm matches.

j_call d_call v_call cdr3_length cdr3_aa
TRBJ2-3 TRBD1 TRBV7-2 13 CASSTDRADTQYF
TRBJ1-2 . TRBV4-3 15 CASSQDIGAASGYTF
TRBJ2-7 . TRBV20-1 12 CSALRDWREQYF
TRBJ2-1 . TRBV6-2/TRBV6-3 14 CASSLRGGRDEQFF
TRBJ2-1 TRBD2 TRBV20-1 16 CSARRIRGGPETEQFF
TRBJ1-2 . TRBV20-1 13 CSARDPRTARGAF
TRBJ1-5 TRBD1 TRBV7-2 15 CASSLWTGTNQPQHF
TRBJ2-1 TRBD1 TRBV27 16 CASSEAGTGFYNEQFF
TRBJ1-2 TRBD1 TRBV12-3/TRBV12-4 11 CASGTGNGYTF
TRBJ2-7 . TRBV28 14 CASSFRLSSYEQYF
TRBJ2-5 . TRBV7-9 12 CASREGRETQYF
TRBJ2-7 . TRBV10-3 14 CAISDQFSSYEQYF
TRBJ2-7 . TRBV5-1 15 CASSLGRGDIHEQYF
TRBJ2-3 . TRBV20-1 13 CSAQTASTDTQYF
TRBJ2-2 . TRBV4-2 13 CASSPRLSGELFF
TRBJ1-6 . TRBV20-1 12 CSASFGNSPLHF
TRBJ2-2 . TRBV27 17 CASSLTGVASGTGELFF
TRBJ2-7 TRBD1 TRBV7-2 16 CASSRRPGTASYEQYF
TRBJ2-7 . TRBV5-6 14 CASSWWGQDYEQYF
TRBJ1-6 . TRBV20-1 14 CSARDSRSNSPLHF
TRBJ2-7 . TRBV21-1 18 CASSNLPEGTGTFYEQYF
TRBJ2-5 TRBD1 TRBV5-5 13 CASSWGTVETQYF
TRBJ2-7 TRBD2 TRBV5-1 16 CASSPSSLAGVGEQYF
TRBJ2-7 . TRBV25-1 17 CASSESQDGPRGAEQYF
TRBJ2-5 TRBD1 TRBV5-6 16 CASSSYRQGYQETQYF
TRBJ2-7 TRBD2 TRBV7-2 16 CASSPLSLAGRYEQYF
TRBJ2-1 . TRBV6-2/TRBV6-3 15 CASGRPDSSYNEQFF
TRBJ2-7 . TRBV20-1 14 CSANRVLDPYEQYF
TRBJ2-1 TRBD1 TRBV27 16 CTSRPNGQGWINEQFF
TRBJ2-7 . TRBV20-1 14 CSAKNRASSYEQYF
TRBJ1-5 . TRBV20-1 11 CSARLRDRQHF
TRBJ1-1 TRBD1 TRBV25-1 14 CASSVGTGVTEAFF
TRBJ2-7 TRBD1 TRBV10-2 14 CASNQDRSSYEQYF
TRBJ2-2 . TRBV25-1 13 CASSFSNTGELFF
TRBJ2-1 . TRBV5-6 15 CASSLARGLSNEQFF
TRBJ1-1 . TRBV29-1 12 CSVAGDGTEAFF
TRBJ1-2 . TRBV28 14 CASSFQASNYGYTF
TRBJ1-5 . TRBV28 13 CASNPGRSRAQHF
TRBJ2-7 TRBD1 TRBV6-1 17 CASRPGQGEIGSYEQYF
TRBJ2-3 . TRBV4-2 13 CASKHTTKDTQYF
TRBJ2-1 . TRBV14 13 CASSQTWLSEQFF
TRBJ2-5 TRBD1 TRBV12-3/TRBV12-4 15 CASSFGQVGQETQYF
TRBJ1-3 . TRBV20-1 14 CSARKGLGENTIYF
TRBJ2-3 . TRBV15 15 CATSRDWRSTDTQYF
TRBJ1-2 . TRBV6-2/TRBV6-3 14 CASRLQGYPYGYTF
TRBJ2-3 TRBD2 TRBV20-1 16 CSARGRGRAGADTQYF
TRBJ1-5 TRBD1 TRBV5-8 15 CASSQGQVSNQPQHF
TRBJ2-3 . TRBV5-4 12 CASSLAPDTQCF
TRBJ1-5 TRBD1 TRBV4-2 16 CASSQRTGQGREPQHF
TRBJ2-7 . TRBV28 15 CASSHDTQFSYEQYF